This T cell receptor beta chain comes out of a study of blood T cell repertoires in COVID-19. Study information: T cells, B-cell-depleted T cells, or PBMCs supplied cDNA or gDNA.

The junction had 7 bases not matched to a gene; V was cut back by 4 bases and J by 6 bases. The CDR3 loop spans 15 amino acids. The germline CDR1 and CDR2 sequences are SGHRS and YFSETQ. This clone showed up just once. In the original workflow: Reference gene primer amplification gave estimated nucleated cell counts. The method was immunoSEQ multiplex PCR; TCRdb's version includes in-frame clones alone and lacks a portion of them. For V, J and clone size, that table is used; D and trimming come from the DNA. The table includes approximately 170,000 clones, around 83% detected once. This chain joins TRBV5-1 and TRBJ1-4, with 9 bases fitting TRBD1. The sequencing sample was made of peripheral blood. The origin of this receptor is an older woman with COVID-19, enrolled during active disease. CDR3: CASSPGTGRDEKLFF. In DNA form, the CDR3 reads TGCGCCAGCAGCCCAGGGACAGGGCGGGATGAAAAACTGTTTTTT.